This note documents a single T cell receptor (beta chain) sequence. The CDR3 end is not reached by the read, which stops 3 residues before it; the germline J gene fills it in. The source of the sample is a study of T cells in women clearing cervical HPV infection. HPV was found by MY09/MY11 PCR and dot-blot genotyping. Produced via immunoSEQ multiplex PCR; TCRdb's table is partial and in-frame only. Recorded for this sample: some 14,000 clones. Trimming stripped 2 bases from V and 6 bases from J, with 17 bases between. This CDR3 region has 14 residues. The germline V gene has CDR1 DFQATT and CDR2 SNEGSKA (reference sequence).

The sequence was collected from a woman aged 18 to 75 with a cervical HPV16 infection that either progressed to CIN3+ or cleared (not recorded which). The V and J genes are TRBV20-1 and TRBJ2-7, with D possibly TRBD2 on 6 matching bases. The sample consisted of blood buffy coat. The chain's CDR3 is CSARSAGVSGEQYF. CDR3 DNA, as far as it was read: TGCAGTGCTAGATCCGCCGGAGTTAGCGGCGAG.